This T cell receptor beta chain was recovered during a study of molecular identifiers for immune sequencing clone quantification (dated by TCRdb to the late 2010s). Regarding the study in general: For a replicate experiment, the RNA from either about 20,000 or 100,000 naive CD8 T cells was divided into five aliquots, and four of those aliquots went on to sequencing. This methods study benchmarked molecular-identifier clustering-based TCR repertoire sequencing (MIDCIRS) and TCR RNA copy counting, using CD8 T cells to do so.

This clonotype was recorded at least ten times. It lacks a known antigen. No clone much larger than this one lies a single base away; base qualities are absent. Libraries of naive CD8 T cells were generated from about 20,000 to 1,000,000 sorted cells, with 10%, 30% or 50% of the purified RNA used. Naive CD8 T cells were FACS-sorted as CD8+CD4-CCR7+CD45RA+ on a BD FACSAria II into RLT Plus buffer. To test detection sensitivity, Jurkat RNA equal to ten TCR copies was added to samples of 20,000-1,000,000 naive CD8 T cells. CD8 T cells were enriched with RosetteSep CD8+ T Cell Enrichment Cocktail and Ficoll-Paque, followed by ACK red cell lysis. Spanning cysteine to phenylalanine, the CDR3 consists of 13 amino acids. Only the CDR3 DNA stays, 39 bases, in frame from base 1. V loses 5 bases, J loses 6 bases, and the germline ends lie 14 bases apart. The germline V gene (reference sequence) sets CDR1 to GTSNPN and CDR2 to SVGIG.

General findings and caveats noted by the study authors: Spiked-in Jurkat TCR RNA (10 copies' worth), which is not part of the donor repertoire, was contained in the naive libraries. Identical TCR molecules sharing a barcode could cause highly expanded clone sizes to be underestimated. When barcode sub-clustering was not used, chimeric consensus sequences inflated TCR diversity, with chimeras reaching as high as 47%. Modeling gave about three recovered TCR RNA copies per cell versus approximately 9 by digital PCR, implying 25% to 30% capture efficiency. In CMV-specific effector cells, over 98% of molecules were held by clones above 20 RNA copies, whereas under 1% of molecules were held by such clones in naive cells. Spiked-in Jurkat TCR RNA equal to a single cell's worth was reported to be detectable even within 1,100,000 naive CD8 T cells.

The method behind the library was PCR. Sequenced using an Illumina HiSeq 4000. Bulk TCR libraries were generated as previously described, with the TCR primers listed in Table S5 used. Total RNA was purified with the Qiagen AllPrep DNA/RNA kit. Before analysis, reads from multiple sequencing runs of one library were combined. Turning to the authors' computational methods: Reads were retained only if their TCR constant sequence matched exactly, and those retained reads were trimmed to 150 nt and grouped according to their 12-nt molecular barcodes. Reads in each barcode group were sub-clustered using a 15% Levenshtein threshold, and a quality-weighted consensus sequence was built for each RNA molecule. Non-functional sequences were removed, as were lower-count sequences one edit away from another. On the basis of fitting two negative binomial distributions, barcode sub-clusters with fewer than 20% of the maximum read count were discarded. The public reads were run again by TCRdb, first through fastp at Q25 and then through MiXCR, and only productive beta chains were kept. CDR3 protein duplicates are merged, each entry listing the most common genes and DNA. TCRdb's processing, not the study's, gives the V and J calls here. The sample profile shows hundreds of thousands of distinct CDR3 sequences; over 20% of them were found once. The ten top clones hold 0.81% of the sample.

This sequence originates from a human donor in good health. Some libraries in this study had Jurkat cell RNA spiked in. The sequence joins TRBV30 to TRBJ2-1; TRBD1 is a weak D gene call, 5 bases matching. Input material: naive CD8+ T cells from blood, with Jurkat cell RNA spiked in. The cell subset or site label, read with the paper, signifies: FACS-sorted CD8+CD4-CCR7+CD45RA+ naive T cells. CDR3 sequence: CAWGAHQGNEQFF. The DNA sequence is given as TGTGCCTGGGGGGCCCATCAAGGCAATGAGCAGTTCTTC.